The 10 T cell receptor beta chains presented below share a single source sample, sequenced in a study of CD8+ T cells in alopecia areata. Following RNA extraction, reverse transcription yielded cDNA that acted as the sequencing template. Assay: immunoSEQ multiplex PCR; the TCRdb copy retains only in-frame clones and omits some. The sample lists 100,000 to 150,000 clones; more than 40% were seen once. Specimen: CD8+ T cells sorted from blood, collected at week 0. Receptors originate from a human donor with alopecia areata.

The gene calls are TRBV4-1 and TRBJ2-7; D is possibly TRBD2 (6 bases). Germline V lookup: CDR1 MGHRA, CDR2 YSYEKL. There are 14 residues in the CDR3. V lost 1 base and J lost 2, with 9 bases in between. Here the CDR3 reads CASSQVGGTYEQYF. DNA of the CDR3: TGCGCCAGCAGCCAAGTCGGGGGAACCTACGAGCAGTACTTC.

This clone was seen only once. The rearrangement uses TRBV4-3 and TRBJ2-7, with a weak D call TRBD1 (6 bases). Trimming left V 1 base short and J 3 bases short, with 13 bases between. CDR3 length: 15 residues. Per germline, CDR1 LGHNA and CDR2 YSLEER. The CDR3 coding sequence is TGCGCCAGCAGCCAAGTCCAGGGGACCTTCTACGAGCAGTACTTC. Its protein product is CASSQVQGTFYEQYF.

This clone was observed a few times. V is TRBV7-6 and J is TRBJ2-3, with a weak D call TRBD2 (6 bases). Germline assignment: CDR1 SGHVS and CDR2 FNYEAQ. The CDR3 length is 16 residues. Trimming shortened V by 1 base and J by 4 bases, and 15 bases separated the two germline ends. CDR3 DNA: TGTGCCAGCAGCTTAGGGGCGGGGCCAAACCCAGATACGCAGTATTTT. Protein product: CASSLGAGPNPDTQYF. Full variable domain (outside the CDR3, taken from reference TRBV7-6 and TRBJ2-3): GAGVSQSPRYKVTKRGQDVALRCDPISGHVSLYWYRQALGQGPEFLTYFNYEAQQDKSGLPNDRFSAERPEGSISTLTIQRTEQRDSAMYRCASSLGAGPNPDTQYFGPGTRLTVL.

The sample holds a few counts of this clone. The CDR3 bases are TGTGCCAGCATGGGGAGTAATCAGCCCCAGCATTTT. It specifies CASMGSNQPQHF. V is TRBV6-6 and J is TRBJ1-5; D is unresolved. The CDR3 loop spans 12 amino acids. V lost 7 bases, J lost 4 bases, and 8 bases lay in between. Germline-derived CDR1 and CDR2 are MNHNY and SVGAGI (reference sequence).

The chain links TRBV30 to TRBJ1-1, with unresolved D. Germline CDR1 reads GTSNPN; CDR2 reads SVGIG (reference sequence). The CDR3 runs 12 residues. The V and J ends lost 0 bases and 8 bases respectively, with 10 bases between them. This CDR3 reads CAWSVAPPEAFF. The CDR3 DNA is TGTGCCTGGAGTGTCGCTCCCCCAGAAGCTTTCTTT.

The chain employs TRBV14 and TRBJ2-1; 12 nucleotides align to TRBD2. The germline V gene has CDR1 SGHDN and CDR2 FVKESK. This CDR3 is built from 17 residues. Losses at the gene ends were 3 bases for V and 4 bases for J; bases not matched to a gene: 7. This CDR3 reads CASSQEPGLAGYNEQFF. As DNA, the CDR3 is TGTGCCAGCAGCCAGGAGCCAGGACTAGCGGGATACAATGAGCAGTTCTTC.

The CDR3 DNA sequence: TGTGCCAGCAGCGGGGGTTGGGACAATGAGCAGTTCTTC. Its protein product is CASSGGWDNEQFF. The rearrangement links TRBV5-6 to TRBJ2-1; D possibly matches TRBD1 or TRBD2 (5 bases each). Germline-derived CDR1 and CDR2 are SGHDT and YYEEEE. The CDR3 covers 13 residues. V lost 4 bases and J lost 5, with 10 bases in between.

This chain links TRBV25-1 with TRBJ1-6; possible D gene TRBD1, 6 bases. V gave up 0 bases and J gave up 10 bases, with 13 bases separating them. This CDR3 has 15 amino acids. CDR1 and CDR2 from the germline V gene are MGHDK and SYGVNS. The CDR3 DNA sequence: TGTGCCAGCAGTGAATATGGGGGGGGCGTCTCACCCCTCCACTTT. Translating gives CASSEYGGGVSPLHF. Variable domain in full (rest from reference TRBV25-1 and TRBJ1-6): EADIYQTPRYLVIGTGKKITLECSQTMGHDKMYWYQQDPGMELHLIHYSYGVNSTEKGDLSSESTVSRIRTEHFPLTLESARPSHTSQYLCASSEYGGGVSPLHFGNGTRLTVT.

The chain is built from TRBV14 and TRBJ1-2; D unclear. V was pared by 0 bases and J by 4 bases, with 18 bases between. Germline loops: CDR1 SGHDN, CDR2 FVKESK. This CDR3 is 17 amino acids long. DNA of the CDR3: TGTGCCAGCAGCCAAGATGCACAACAGATTCCCTCCTATGGCTACACCTTC. Translated, it gives CASSQDAQQIPSYGYTF.

The rearrangement uses TRBV9 and TRBJ2-1; 12 nucleotides line up with TRBD2. Trimming removed 3 bases from V and 9 bases from J; junction bases left unmatched: 10. Germline CDR1 is SGDLS and CDR2 is YYNGEE. CDR3 length equals 16 residues. As DNA, the CDR3 is TGTGCCAGCAGCGAAGGACTAGCGGGGATTTGGAGTGAGCAGTTCTTC. Translated: CASSEGLAGIWSEQFF.